This T cell receptor beta chain was found in a study of T cells in Graves' hyperthyroidism and ophthalmopathy. Overall study context: The blood sample was taken at first diagnosis, before treatment began.

This clonotype was counted many times. Trimming removed 1 base from V and 3 bases from J, with 13 bases in between. Germline loops: CDR1 LGHNA, CDR2 YNFKEQ. This CDR3 is built from 15 residues. Authors of the study amplified TCR beta CDR3 regions from RNA transcripts. Initially, a first-round RT-PCR of the TCR CDR3 employed the HTBI primer set. TCRdb reprocessed the multiplex PCR reads with MiXCR, giving one entry per CDR3 protein. Of approximately 200,000 distinct CDR3 sequences listed, around 17% are singletons. This clonotype originated in a man in his forties with Graves' hyperthyroidism. The chain joins TRBV4-2 to TRBJ2-7; D remains ambiguous. The sample comprised blood. The CDR3 region is CASSQAPTTNYEQYF. The CDR3 bases are TGTGCCAGCAGCCAAGCTCCGACAACTAACTACGAGCAGTACTTC.